This T cell receptor (beta chain) is drawn from a study of molecular identifiers for immune sequencing clone quantification. Sorting isolated naive CD8 T cells as CD8+CD4-CCR7+CD45RA+ events. Comments on this clonotype: Its cognate antigen is unknown.

CDR1 and CDR2 (germline): SGHTA, FQGTGA. The V gene lost 2 bases and the J gene lost 4 bases, with 9 bases spanning the gap. This CDR3 comprises 14 residues. Using its own MiXCR run on the PCR reads, TCRdb lists one record per CDR3 protein. The profile covers hundreds of thousands of distinct CDR3 sequences, with 24% appearing a single time and 0.65% to 0.75% taken by the ten largest. Study results and caveats: Clones exceeding 20 RNA copies carried over 97% of effector molecules but under 1% of naive-cell molecules. Jurkat TCR RNA that was spiked in from one cell was reportedly detectable among one million naive cells.

The V and J genes are TRBV7-3 and TRBJ1-5; no clear D gene. The clonotype comes from a human donor in good health. Some libraries in this study had Jurkat cell RNA spiked in. Input material: naive CD8+ T cells from blood, with Jurkat cell RNA spiked in. Subset indicated: FACS-sorted CD8+CD4-CCR7+CD45RA+ naive T cells. The CDR3 protein is CASSLGGDNQPQHF. CDR3 bases: TGTGCCAGCAGCTTAGGCGGGGATAATCAGCCCCAGCATTTT.